The next 26 T cell receptor beta chains were all read from a single sample in a study of early stage breast cancer tumors. Sequencing was performed with immunoSEQ multiplex PCR; in TCRdb, only in-frame clones are kept and a portion is missing. The sample records 20,000 to 25,000 clones, roughly two thirds being singletons. Sequencing was carried out using breast tumor tissue. These receptors came from a person aged 55 to 75 with breast cancer.

The V and J genes are TRBV5-1 and TRBJ1-1, with D unclear. CDR1 is SGHRS, CDR2 YFSETQ, per germline. The germline V and J ends were trimmed by 5 bases and 2 bases, with 16 bases remaining between them. The CDR3 spans 15 residues. CDR3 amino acids: CASSRTGNSNTEAFF. The CDR3 DNA is TGCGCCAGCAGTCGGACCGGGAACTCTAACACTGAAGCTTTCTTT.

This clone has just a few counts. DNA for the CDR3: TGTGCCAGCTCACCACTCGCGGGGGAGTCTGGGGCCAACGTCCTGACTTTC. Translated, it gives CASSPLAGESGANVLTF. The chain has TRBV18 and TRBJ2-6, with TRBD2 identical over 7 bases. V shed 1 base, J shed 1 base, and the junction held 4 bases outside the gene matches. This CDR3 spans 17 amino acids. The V gene's germline CDR1 is KGHSH and CDR2 LQKENI.

The V gene is TRBV6-6, the J gene TRBJ2-1, with a possible D match to TRBD1 (6 bases). The V end lost 6 bases, the J end lost 7 bases, and 13 bases lay between the germline ends. The CDR3 is made up of 13 amino acids. Germline V gene data show CDR1 as MNHNY and CDR2 as SVGAGI (reference sequence). The CDR3 reads CASRTQGRNEQFF. As DNA, the CDR3 is TGTGCCAGCAGGACACAGGGAAGGAATGAGCAGTTCTTC.

The V call is TRBV30, the J call TRBJ1-5, with D unclear. V gave up 0 bases and J gave up 5 bases, with 8 bases separating them. CDR3 size: 13 residues. In germline, CDR1 is GTSNPN, CDR2 SVGIG (reference sequence). The CDR3 protein is CAWSVERHQPQHF. The DNA of the CDR3 is TGTGCCTGGAGTGTAGAGCGGCATCAGCCCCAGCATTTT.

This sequence joins TRBV18 and TRBJ2-1; 8 bases line up with TRBD1. The trim removed 2 bases at V and 14 bases at J, leaving 11 bases unmatched. The CDR3 extends over 14 amino acids. CDR1 KGHSH and CDR2 LQKENI come from the germline V gene. DNA for the CDR3: TGTGCCAGCTCACCAGAGGGACAGGCCTCGAGGGAGTTCTTC. Protein: CASSPEGQASREFF.

The V gene is TRBV6-1, the J gene TRBJ1-2; no reliable D call. Trimming took 6 bases from V and 0 from J, leaving 11 bases between them. This CDR3 comprises 14 residues. Germline lookup yields CDR1 MNHNS and CDR2 SASEGT. CDR3 sequence reads: CASRPFLSNYGYTF. The CDR3 DNA follows: TGTGCCAGCAGACCGTTCCTATCTAACTATGGCTACACCTTC.

The chain joins TRBV2 to TRBJ1-1; D perhaps matches TRBD1 (5 bases). The CDR3 runs to 12 residues. V lost 3 bases to trimming and J lost 5 bases, with 7 bases between them. CDR1 SNHLY and CDR2 FYNNEI come from the germline V gene. In DNA form, the CDR3 reads TGTGCCAGCAGTGAGGGGGGGACTGAAGCTTTCTTT. Translation: CASSEGGTEAFF.

Within the sample, this clone is medium-sized (0.01 to 0.1%). The chain joins TRBV23-1 to TRBJ2-5, with D possibly matching TRBD1 (6 bases). TRBV23-1 is reported as an ORF; its role is uncertain. V lost 8 bases, J lost 5 bases, and 12 bases lay in between. This CDR3 contains 12 residues. As DNA, the CDR3 is TGCGCCAGCCCCGTTCAGGGGGAGACCCAGTACTTC. Translating it yields CASPVQGETQYF.

The chain employs TRBV10-2 and TRBJ1-1, with TRBD1 as a possible D gene (5 bases). In germline, CDR1 is WSHSY, CDR2 SAAADI. CDR3 length equals 13 residues. V lost 7 bases and J lost 5, with 14 bases in between. As DNA, the CDR3 is TGCGCCAGCACGCCTGGGGGGGGGACTGAAGCTTTCTTT. It codes for CASTPGGGTEAFF.

This clone was found once. The V and J genes are TRBV29-1 and TRBJ2-3; 7 bases are a match to TRBD2. V lost 4 bases, J lost 4 bases, and 8 bases stayed unmatched. Germline CDR1 and CDR2: SQVTM and ANQGSEA. The CDR3 has 14 amino acids. As DNA, the CDR3 is TGCAGCGTTGGGCGGAGCGGGACCGCAGATACGCAGTATTTT. Encoded protein: CSVGRSGTADTQYF.

The V call is TRBV7-2, the J call TRBJ1-3; perhaps TRBD1 as D (6 bases). Trimming removed 1 base from V and 8 bases from J, with 15 bases in between. Germline assignment: CDR1 SGHTA and CDR2 FQGNSA. This CDR3 has 15 residues. In DNA, the CDR3 is TGTGCCAGCAGCTTAGAAGACAGGCGGAGAGACACCATATATTTT. Its translation is CASSLEDRRRDTIYF. The full variable domain, completed using reference TRBV7-2 and TRBJ1-3, is GAGVSQSPSNKVTEKGKDVELRCDPISGHTALYWYRQSLGQGLEFLIYFQGNSAPDKSGLPSDRFSAERTGGSVSTLTIQRTQQEDSAVYLCASSLEDRRRDTIYFGEGSWLTVV.

This chain links TRBV2 with TRBJ2-5; 15 bases fit TRBD2. The trim removed 11 bases at V and 6 bases at J, leaving 13 bases unmatched. The germline V gene has CDR1 SNHLY and CDR2 FYNNEI. CDR3 length: 16 amino acids. The CDR3 sequence: CASGLAGGPGRKTQYF. The CDR3 bases are TGTGCCTCTGGACTAGCGGGAGGGCCAGGGAGAAAGACCCAGTACTTC.

The rearrangement links TRBV5-1 to TRBJ2-2, with unresolved D. In germline, CDR1 is SGHRS, CDR2 YFSETQ. The CDR3 has 15 residues. V was pared by 2 bases and J by 0 bases, with 8 bases between. The CDR3 region is CASSFRPANTGELFF. In DNA, the CDR3 is TGCGCCAGCAGCTTCAGGCCAGCGAACACCGGGGAGCTGTTTTTT.

The rearrangement links TRBV6-6 to TRBJ1-1, with 8 bases aligning to TRBD1. Looked up from germline, CDR1 is MNHNY and CDR2 is SVGAGI (reference sequence). V dropped 8 bases and J dropped 4; count of bases not matched to a gene: 6. There are 13 residues in the CDR3. The DNA for the CDR3 is TGTGCCAGCGACTCGGACAGGGCCACTGAAGCTTTCTTT. Amino acids: CASDSDRATEAFF.

V usage is TRBV7-9 and J usage is TRBJ2-2, with D perhaps matching TRBD1 (5 bases). The CDR3 is 15 amino acids. The V gene lost 5 bases and the J gene lost 4 bases, with 14 bases spanning the gap. CDR1 and CDR2 (germline): SEHNR, FQNEAQ (reference sequence). CDR3 sequence reads: CASSRWQGRTGELFF. CDR3 nucleotides: TGTGCCAGCAGCCGATGGCAGGGCCGCACCGGGGAGCTGTTTTTT. The whole variable domain, filled in from reference TRBV7-9 and TRBJ2-2, reads DTGVSQNPRHKITKRGQNVTFRCDPISEHNRLYWYRQTLGQGPEFLTYFQNEAQLEKSRLLSDRFSAERPKGSFSTLEIQRTEQGDSAMYLCASSRWQGRTGELFFGEGSRLTVL.

The V gene is TRBV5-8, the J gene TRBJ2-4; D unresolved. The CDR3 extends over 12 amino acids. Trimming took 5 bases from V and 9 from J, leaving 12 bases between them. Germline values: CDR1 SGHTS, CDR2 YDEGEE. In DNA, the CDR3 is TGTGCCAGCAGTTCGAGACTGCGCATTCAGTACTTC. Residues: CASSSRLRIQYF.

The chain recombines TRBV29-1 with TRBJ1-2; D perhaps matches TRBD1 (6 bases). V lost 5 bases, J lost 2 bases, and 12 bases lay in between. This CDR3 comprises 13 residues. Germline values: CDR1 SQVTM, CDR2 ANQGSEA. CDR3 bases: TGCAGCGTTACCCCAGACAGGAACTATGGCTACACCTTC. It is translated as CSVTPDRNYGYTF.

The chain is built from TRBV11-2 and TRBJ2-5, with 7 bases fitting TRBD1. Germline lookup yields CDR1 SGHAT and CDR2 FQNNGV. The V gene end was trimmed by 5 bases and the J gene end by 2 bases; junction bases not matched to a gene: 5. The CDR3 sequence is 14 residues long. CDR3 amino acids: CASSLQGLQETQYF. The CDR3 bases are TGTGCCAGCAGCCTACAGGGGCTTCAAGAGACCCAGTACTTC.

This clone showed up just once. This chain links TRBV28 with TRBJ1-2; possible D gene TRBD1, 5 bases. V was clipped by 7 bases and J by 7 bases, with 13 bases between them. The CDR3 is made up of 12 amino acids. Germline assignment: CDR1 MDHEN and CDR2 SYDVKM. CDR3: CASNRGEFGYTF. CDR3 DNA: TGTGCCAGCAACCGGGGGGAGTTTGGCTACACCTTC.

This clone has a handful of counts. The rearrangement uses TRBV29-1 and TRBJ2-1; a weak D match, TRBD2 (5 bases). The CDR3 extends over 12 amino acids. Germline V CDR1 and CDR2: SQVTM, ANQGSEA. In nucleotides, the CDR3 is TGCAGGGTAAAAAGCGGATACAATGAGCAGTTCTTC. It codes for CRVKSGYNEQFF.

The J gene is TRBJ1-2, the V gene TRBV6-5, with TRBD1 matching over 10 bases. The V gene's germline CDR1 is MNHEY and CDR2 SVGAGI. This CDR3 spans 12 amino acids. V shed 5 bases and J 8 bases; nucleotides not matched to a gene: 2. The CDR3 nucleotides are TGTGCCAGCAGTGGGACAGGGGCCGGCTACACCTTC. Its translation is CASSGTGAGYTF.

V is TRBV25-1 and J is TRBJ1-4; unclear D gene. The CDR3 is made up of 15 amino acids. V was clipped by 4 bases and J by 4 bases, with 13 bases between them. Germline V lookup: CDR1 MGHDK, CDR2 SYGVNS. This CDR3 reads CASSVSTRLNEKLFF. CDR3 DNA sequence: TGTGCCAGCAGTGTTTCGACCAGACTTAATGAAAAACTGTTTTTT.

As DNA, the CDR3 is TGTGCCAGCAGCTCGCCCGAGAAGAAACAGGGGGTCTCCTACAATGAGCAGTTCTTC. It encodes CASSSPEKKQGVSYNEQFF. The genes are TRBV7-2 and TRBJ2-1, with 8 nucleotides matching TRBD1. J lost 0 bases, V lost 4 bases, and 14 bases had no gene match. There are 19 residues in the CDR3. Germline loops: CDR1 SGHTA, CDR2 FQGNSA.

The chain couples TRBV27 to TRBJ2-5; 12 bases line up with TRBD1. Germline V CDR1 and CDR2: MNHEY, SMNVEV (reference sequence). With 3 bases clipped from V and 4 bases from J, the junction kept 3 bases outside the gene matches. This CDR3 spans 15 amino acids. DNA of the CDR3: TGTGCCAGCAGTTTGGGACAGGGGGCAGGAGAGACCCAGTACTTC. Residues: CASSLGQGAGETQYF.

The CDR3 is CASSGMVGQAFF. CDR3 bases: TGTGCCAGCAGTGGGATGGTTGGGCAAGCTTTCTTT. The chain has TRBV25-1 and TRBJ1-1, with D unclear. With 4 bases removed from V and 9 bases from J, the gap between germline ends came to 12 bases. The CDR3 totals 12 residues. Germline assignment: CDR1 MGHDK and CDR2 SYGVNS. The whole variable domain, remainder taken from reference TRBV25-1 and TRBJ1-1, is EADIYQTPRYLVIGTGKKITLECSQTMGHDKMYWYQQDPGMELHLIHYSYGVNSTEKGDLSSESTVSRIRTEHFPLTLESARPSHTSQYLCASSGMVGQAFFGQGTRLTVV.

The chain has TRBV19 and TRBJ2-5, with D perhaps matching TRBD2 (5 bases). The V end lost 7 bases, the J end lost 2 bases, and 11 bases lay between the germline ends. CDR3 size: 13 residues. In germline, CDR1 is LNHDA, CDR2 SQIVND (reference sequence). CDR3 loop: CASNEAAQETQYF. CDR3 sequence (DNA): TGTGCCAGTAATGAAGCGGCGCAAGAGACCCAGTACTTC.